This T cell receptor beta chain comes out of a study of T cell repertoires in cytomegalovirus infection. TCRdb reprocessed the reads with MiXCR, giving one entry per CDR3 protein. The sample shows approximately 300,000 distinct CDR3 sequences, around 25% of them seen only once. This clonotype was detected only a few times. No antigen is known for it. This CDR3 has 20 amino acids. Germline loops: CDR1 LGHNA, CDR2 YSLEER. With 0 bases clipped from V and 0 bases from J, the junction kept 13 bases outside the gene matches. This TCR was sampled from a human donor in good health (CMV status not recorded). Some clones in this sample may be carry-over from other donors' samples. This chain joins TRBV4-3 and TRBJ2-3; 9 bases are a match to TRBD2. The source material was cultured PBMCs, sampled from culture after CMV antigen stimulation. CDR3 amino acids: CASSQEALAGEPGSTDTQYF. For the CDR3, the DNA is TGCGCCAGCAGCCAAGAAGCATTAGCGGGAGAACCCGGTAGCACAGATACGCAGTATTTT.